The source of this T cell receptor (beta chain) is a study of cytomegalovirus exposure and HLA in healthy donors. The study ran its PCR with 60 Vbeta and 13 Jbeta primers. Assay: immunoSEQ multiplex PCR; the TCRdb copy retains only in-frame clones and omits some. The sample lists fewer than 200,000 clones; roughly 80% were seen once. The CDR3 contains 16 residues. J lost 4 bases, V lost 5 bases, and 5 bases had no gene match. Germline assignment: CDR1 SGHVS and CDR2 FQNEAQ. At the time of sampling, donors were nominally healthy, though unrecorded immune exposures were likely. In the case of this clone: Its antigen is undetermined.

Study-level results: Listed as cytomegalovirus-associated were 150 or so TCR beta chains. A missense variant in DCLRE1C was later tied to TCR beta V- and J-gene trimming. In presence/absence analyses, roughly uniform sequencing depth across donors was assumed.

The clonotype comes from a woman younger than 30 in good health and CMV-seronegative. The sequencing sample was made of PBMCs. The V gene is TRBV7-8, the J gene TRBJ2-1; 13 nucleotides align to TRBD2. The CDR3: CASSPMTSGGYNEQFF. CDR3 sequence (DNA): TGTGCCAGCAGCCCAATGACTAGCGGGGGGTACAATGAGCAGTTCTTC.